The 13 T cell receptor beta chains below all came from one sample that was sequenced in a study of T cells in Graves' hyperthyroidism and ophthalmopathy. Using RNA transcripts as the source, TCR beta CDR3 regions were amplified. First-round RT-PCR targeting the TCR CDR3 was performed with the HTBI primer set. TCRdb independently ran MiXCR on the multiplex PCR reads; one entry per CDR3 protein. This table has approximately 420,000 distinct CDR3 sequences, roughly 15% appearing once. The specimen was blood. These receptors were obtained from a woman between 18 and 29 years old with Graves' hyperthyroidism.

Details on this clonotype: A read error is possible here, since a much larger clone lies one base away. The J gene is TRBJ1-2, the V gene TRBV6-5; unclear D gene. The V end lost 2 bases, the J end lost 7 bases, and 14 bases lay between the germline ends. The CDR3 loop spans 14 amino acids. Germline CDR1 is MNHEY and CDR2 is SVGAGI. CDR3 nucleotide sequence: TGTGCCAGCAGTTACGGCAGAAAGGGCTGTGGCTACACCTTC. As protein: CASSYGRKGCGYTF.

Ten or more counts support this clonotype. The chain has TRBV7-6 and TRBJ2-6; unclear D gene. V was trimmed by 0 bases and J by 0 bases, leaving 9 bases between them. Germline V gene lookup returns CDR1 SGHVS and CDR2 FNYEAQ. The CDR3 consists of 17 residues. The CDR3: CASSLAVSHSGANVLTF. CDR3 coding DNA: TGTGCCAGCAGCTTAGCGGTTTCGCACTCTGGGGCCAACGTCCTGACTTTC.

In this sample, this clonotype turned up a few times. This chain connects TRBV6-1 to TRBJ1-5; D not resolved. V lost 2 bases and J 4 bases, leaving 6 bases between the germline ends. The length of the CDR3 is 13 residues. Germline CDR1 is MNHNS and CDR2 is SASEGT. The CDR3 loop reads CASSEWRNQPQHF. The CDR3 coding sequence is TGTGCCAGCAGTGAATGGAGGAATCAGCCCCAGCATTTT.

This clonotype was counted ten times or more. The V gene is TRBV14, the J gene TRBJ2-1, with 8 nucleotides matching TRBD2. CDR3 size: 13 residues. V shed 6 bases, J shed 5 bases, and the junction held 3 bases outside the gene matches. Per germline, CDR1 SGHDN and CDR2 FVKESK. The CDR3: CASRTSANNEQFF. For the CDR3, the DNA is TGTGCCAGCAGGACTAGCGCCAACAATGAGCAGTTCTTC.

Details on this clonotype: A much larger clone lies one base from this, so it may be a read error. The chain uses TRBV18 and TRBJ2-5; tentative D call: TRBD2 (6 bases). The germline CDR1 and CDR2 sequences are KGHSH and LQKENI. This CDR3 is 14 amino acids long. V lost 6 bases, J lost 9 bases, and 20 bases lay in between. CDR3 in amino acids: CASSTRGGDEAQYF. The CDR3, as DNA: TGTGCCAGCTCGACCCGAGGCGGGGACGAGGCCCAGTACTTC.

The V call is TRBV29-1, the J call TRBJ1-5; 7 bases are shared with TRBD1. V trimming: 6 bases; J trimming: 5 bases; junction bases outside the gene matches: 4. There are 12 residues in the CDR3. Germline V gives CDR1 SQVTM, CDR2 ANQGSEA. CDR3 residues: CSVGQRDQPQHF. In nucleotides, the CDR3 is TGCAGCGTGGGACAGCGCGATCAGCCCCAGCATTTT. Together with reference TRBV29-1 and TRBJ1-5, the CDR3 gives the full variable domain: SAVISQKPSRDICQRGTSLTIQCQVDSQVTMMFWYRQQPGQSLTLIATANQGSEATYESGFVIDKFPISRPNLTFSTLTVSNMSPEDSSIYLCSVGQRDQPQHFGDGTRLSIL.

The V and J genes are TRBV14 and TRBJ2-7, with D possibly being TRBD1 (6 bases). The germline V gene has CDR1 SGHDN and CDR2 FVKESK. Trimming took 3 bases from V and 4 from J, leaving 19 bases between them. The CDR3 length is 16 residues. The CDR3 loop reads CASSHRSRDIGYEQYF. The DNA of the CDR3 is TGTGCCAGCAGCCACCGATCCCGGGACATTGGGTACGAGCAGTACTTC.

Many counts were recorded for this clonotype. V is TRBV2 and J is TRBJ2-3; 9 bases line up with TRBD2. CDR3 length equals 14 residues. Germline V gene sequence: CDR1 SNHLY, CDR2 FYNNEI. The V and J ends lost 8 bases and 4 bases, in that order; junction bases with no gene match: 7. In DNA form, the CDR3 reads TGTGCCAGCCTTAGCGGGAGCCCCCCAGATACGCAGTATTTT. Its protein is CASLSGSPPDTQYF.

This clonotype has at least ten counts. The V gene is TRBV12-3 or TRBV12-4, the J gene TRBJ2-7; perhaps TRBD1 as D (6 bases). This CDR3 contains 13 residues. The V end was cut by 5 bases, the J end by 3 bases, with 11 bases between. CDR3 loop: CASSTGQNYEQYF. The CDR3 coding sequence is TGTGCCAGCAGTACTGGACAGAACTACGAGCAGTACTTC.

Regarding this clonotype: Because it lacks the conserved phenylalanine or tryptophan at the end, this CDR3 is likely a read error. The chain joins TRBV29-1 to TRBJ2-7, with D possibly being TRBD1 (5 bases). V was cut by 4 bases and J by 3 bases, with 7 bases left in between. The CDR3 loop spans 11 amino acids. Germline CDR1 SQVTM, CDR2 ANQGSEA. The CDR3 loop is CSVVQGYEQYL. In DNA, the CDR3 is TGCAGCGTTGTCCAGGGCTACGAGCAGTACCTC.

This chain joins TRBV5-1 and TRBJ2-3; 8 bases are shared with TRBD2. The CDR3 sequence is 15 residues long. With V trimmed by 2 bases and J by 0 bases, 2 bases remained unmatched. Germline CDR1 is SGHRS and CDR2 is YFSETQ. CDR3 sequence: CASSLIAGSTDTQYF. As DNA, the CDR3 is TGCGCCAGCAGCTTAATAGCGGGAAGCACAGATACGCAGTATTTT.

As for this clonotype: A much larger clone is a single base away; this may be a read error. The V call is TRBV3-1, the J call TRBJ2-7; D gene unclear. There are 12 residues in the CDR3. CDR1 LGHDT and CDR2 YNNKEL come from the germline V gene (reference sequence). The CDR3 nucleotides are TGTGCCGGCAGCTCCTCCACCTACGAGCAGTACTTC. Amino acid sequence: CAGSSSTYEQYF.

This clonotype was observed a handful of times. The gene calls are TRBV6-2 or TRBV6-3 and TRBJ1-5; 9 nucleotides agree with TRBD1. This CDR3 region has 15 residues. Losses at the gene ends were 4 bases for V and 3 bases for J; bases not matched to a gene: 4. CDR1 is MNHEY and CDR2 is SVGEGT in the germline V gene. The chain's CDR3 is CASSWGQGPNQPQHF. The CDR3 coding sequence is TGTGCCAGCAGTTGGGGACAGGGACCCAATCAGCCCCAGCATTTT.